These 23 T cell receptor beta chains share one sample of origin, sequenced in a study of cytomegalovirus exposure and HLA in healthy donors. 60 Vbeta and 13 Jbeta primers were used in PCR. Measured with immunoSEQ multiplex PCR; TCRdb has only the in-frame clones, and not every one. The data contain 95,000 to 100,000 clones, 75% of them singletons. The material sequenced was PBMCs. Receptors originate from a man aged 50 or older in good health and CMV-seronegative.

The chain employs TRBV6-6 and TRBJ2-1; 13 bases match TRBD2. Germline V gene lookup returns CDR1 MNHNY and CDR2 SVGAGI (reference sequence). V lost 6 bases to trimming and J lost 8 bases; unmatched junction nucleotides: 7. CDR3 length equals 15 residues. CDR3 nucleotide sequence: TGTGCCAGCAGCGCCCGGACTAGCGGGAGCTATGAGCAGTTCTTC. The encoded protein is CASSARTSGSYEQFF.

The CDR3 here is CASSTGHQPQHF. Written as DNA, the CDR3 is TGTGCCAGTTCCACAGGTCATCAGCCCCAGCATTTT. This chain uses TRBV19 with TRBJ1-5, with D tentatively TRBD1 (5 bases). Trimming shortened V by 8 bases and J by 5 bases, and 10 bases separated the two germline ends. Germline CDR1 is LNHDA and CDR2 is SQIVND (reference sequence). The CDR3 has 12 amino acids.

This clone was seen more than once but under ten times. The CDR3 protein is CASSVWSSTDTQYF. CDR3 sequence (DNA): TGTGCCAGCAGCGTATGGAGTAGCACAGATACGCAGTATTTT. J is TRBJ2-3 and V is TRBV9; D is undetermined. V was clipped by 1 base and J by 0 bases, with 6 bases between them. The CDR3 totals 14 residues. From germline, CDR1 is SGDLS and CDR2 YYNGEE.

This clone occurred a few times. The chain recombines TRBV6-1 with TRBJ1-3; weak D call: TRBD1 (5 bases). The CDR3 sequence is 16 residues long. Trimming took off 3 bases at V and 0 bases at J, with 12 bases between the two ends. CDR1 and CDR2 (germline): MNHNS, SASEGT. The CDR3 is CASSDPTEFSGNTIYF. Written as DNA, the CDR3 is TGTGCCAGCAGTGACCCGACAGAATTCTCTGGAAACACCATATATTTT.

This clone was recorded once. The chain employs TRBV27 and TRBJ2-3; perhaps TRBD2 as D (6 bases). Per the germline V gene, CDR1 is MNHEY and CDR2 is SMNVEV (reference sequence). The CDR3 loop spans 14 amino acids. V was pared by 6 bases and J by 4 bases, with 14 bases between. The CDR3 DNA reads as TGTGCCAGCAGCGGACTATTGAAGTCAGATACGCAGTATTTT. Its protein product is CASSGLLKSDTQYF.

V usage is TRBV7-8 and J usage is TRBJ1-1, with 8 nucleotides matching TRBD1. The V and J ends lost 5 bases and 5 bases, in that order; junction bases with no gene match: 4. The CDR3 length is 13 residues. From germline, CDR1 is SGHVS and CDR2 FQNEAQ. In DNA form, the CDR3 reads TGTGCCAGCAGCCGACAGGGGCGGACTGAAGCTTTCTTT. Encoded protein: CASSRQGRTEAFF.

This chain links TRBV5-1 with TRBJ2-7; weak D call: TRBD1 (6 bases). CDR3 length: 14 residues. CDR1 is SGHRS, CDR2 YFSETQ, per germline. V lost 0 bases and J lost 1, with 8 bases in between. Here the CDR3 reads CASSLDRASYEQYF. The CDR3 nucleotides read TGCGCCAGCAGCTTGGACAGGGCTTCCTACGAGCAGTACTTC.

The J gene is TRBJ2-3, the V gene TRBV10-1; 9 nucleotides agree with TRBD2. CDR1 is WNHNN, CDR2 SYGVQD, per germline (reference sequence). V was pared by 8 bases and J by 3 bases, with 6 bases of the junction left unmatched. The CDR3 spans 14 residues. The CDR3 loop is CASGSGGSTDTQYF. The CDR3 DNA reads TGCGCCAGCGGGAGCGGGGGGAGTACAGATACGCAGTATTTT.

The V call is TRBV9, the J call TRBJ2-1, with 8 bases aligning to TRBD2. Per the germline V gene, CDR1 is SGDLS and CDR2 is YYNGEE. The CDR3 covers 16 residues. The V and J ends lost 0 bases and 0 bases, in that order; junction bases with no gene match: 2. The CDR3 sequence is CASSVVGTSSYNEQFF. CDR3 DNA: TGTGCCAGCAGCGTAGTAGGGACTAGCTCCTACAATGAGCAGTTCTTC.

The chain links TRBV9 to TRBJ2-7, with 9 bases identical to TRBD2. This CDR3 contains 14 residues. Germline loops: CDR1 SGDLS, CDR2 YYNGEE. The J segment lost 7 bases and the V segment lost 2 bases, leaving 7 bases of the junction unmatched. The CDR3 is CASSVAGGRWEQYF. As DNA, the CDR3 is TGTGCCAGCAGCGTCGCGGGAGGGCGATGGGAGCAGTACTTC.

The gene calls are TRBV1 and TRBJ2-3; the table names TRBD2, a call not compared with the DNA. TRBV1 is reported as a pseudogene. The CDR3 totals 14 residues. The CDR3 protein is CTSPGQGLQDTQYF. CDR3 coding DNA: TGCACCAGCCCGGGCCAGGGACTTCAAGATACGCAGTATTTT.

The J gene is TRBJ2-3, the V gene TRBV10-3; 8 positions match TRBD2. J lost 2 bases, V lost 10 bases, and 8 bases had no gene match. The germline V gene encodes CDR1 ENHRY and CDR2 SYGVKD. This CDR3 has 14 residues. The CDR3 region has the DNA TGTGCCACGTTGACTAGCGAACACACAGATACGCAGTATTTT. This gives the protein CATLTSEHTDTQYF.

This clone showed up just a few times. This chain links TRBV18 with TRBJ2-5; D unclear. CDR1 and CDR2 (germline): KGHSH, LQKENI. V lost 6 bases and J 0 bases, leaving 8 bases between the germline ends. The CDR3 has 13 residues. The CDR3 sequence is CASSTNNQETQYF. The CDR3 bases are TGTGCCAGCTCCACCAACAACCAAGAGACCCAGTACTTC.

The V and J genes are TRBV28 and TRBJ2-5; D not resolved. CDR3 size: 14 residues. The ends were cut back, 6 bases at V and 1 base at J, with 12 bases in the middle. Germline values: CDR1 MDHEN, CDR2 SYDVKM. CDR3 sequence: CASRRLGLQETQYF. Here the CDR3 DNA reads TGTGCCAGCAGGAGACTTGGTCTCCAAGAGACCCAGTACTTC.

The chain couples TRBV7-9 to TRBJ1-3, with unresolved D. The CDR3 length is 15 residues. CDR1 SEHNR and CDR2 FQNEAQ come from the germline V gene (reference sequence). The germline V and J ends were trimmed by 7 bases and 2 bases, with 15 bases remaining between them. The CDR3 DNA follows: TGTGCCAGCACGCGGGGTTCGGGTCCTGGAAACACCATATATTTT. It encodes CASTRGSGPGNTIYF.

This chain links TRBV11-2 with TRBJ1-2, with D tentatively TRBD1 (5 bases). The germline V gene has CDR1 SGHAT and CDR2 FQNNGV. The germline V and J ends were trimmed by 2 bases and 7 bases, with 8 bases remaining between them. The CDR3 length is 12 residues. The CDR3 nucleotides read TGTGCCAGCAGCTTACAGGGATTTGGCTACACCTTC. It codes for CASSLQGFGYTF.

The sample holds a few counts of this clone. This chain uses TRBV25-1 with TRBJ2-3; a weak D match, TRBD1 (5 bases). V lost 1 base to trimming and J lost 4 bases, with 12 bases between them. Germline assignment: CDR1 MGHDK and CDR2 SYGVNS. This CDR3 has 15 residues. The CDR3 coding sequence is TGTGCCAGCAGTGAATGGCTCAGGGTTGCAGATACGCAGTATTTT. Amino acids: CASSEWLRVADTQYF.

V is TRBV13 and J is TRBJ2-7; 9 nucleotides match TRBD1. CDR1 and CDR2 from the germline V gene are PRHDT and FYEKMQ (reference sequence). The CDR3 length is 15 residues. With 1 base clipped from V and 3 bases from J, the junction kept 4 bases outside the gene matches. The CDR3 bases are TGTGCCAGCAGCTTAGCACCGACAGGGGGCTACGAGCAGTACTTC. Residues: CASSLAPTGGYEQYF.

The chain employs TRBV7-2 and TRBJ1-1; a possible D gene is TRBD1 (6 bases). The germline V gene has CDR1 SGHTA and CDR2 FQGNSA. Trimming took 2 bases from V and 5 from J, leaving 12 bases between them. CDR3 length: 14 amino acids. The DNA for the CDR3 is TGTGCCAGCAGCTTACCGGGGGGGCGGACTGAAGCTTTCTTT. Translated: CASSLPGGRTEAFF.

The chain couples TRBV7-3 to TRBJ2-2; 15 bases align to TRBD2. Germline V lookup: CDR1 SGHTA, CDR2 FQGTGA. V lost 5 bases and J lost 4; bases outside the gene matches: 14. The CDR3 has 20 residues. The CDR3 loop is CASSLTGLAGGPPGTGELFF. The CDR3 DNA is TGTGCCAGCAGCCTTACGGGACTAGCGGGGGGCCCCCCGGGCACCGGGGAGCTGTTTTTT.

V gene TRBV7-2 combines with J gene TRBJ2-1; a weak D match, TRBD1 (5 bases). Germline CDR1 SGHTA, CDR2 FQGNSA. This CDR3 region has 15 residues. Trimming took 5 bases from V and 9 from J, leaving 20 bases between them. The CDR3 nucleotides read TGTGCCAGCAGCCCGAAAGTAAGGGCCAGGGTTGAGCAGTTCTTC. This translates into CASSPKVRARVEQFF. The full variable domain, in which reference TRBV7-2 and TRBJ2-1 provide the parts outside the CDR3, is GAGVSQSPSNKVTEKGKDVELRCDPISGHTALYWYRQSLGQGLEFLIYFQGNSAPDKSGLPSDRFSAERTGGSVSTLTIQRTQQEDSAVYLCASSPKVRARVEQFFGPGTRLTVL.

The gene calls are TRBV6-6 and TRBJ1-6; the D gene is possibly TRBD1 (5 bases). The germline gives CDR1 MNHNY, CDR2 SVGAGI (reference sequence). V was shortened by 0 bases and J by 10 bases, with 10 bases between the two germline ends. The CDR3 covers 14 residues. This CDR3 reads CASSYSGEGSPLHF. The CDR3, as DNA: TGTGCCAGCAGTTACTCGGGGGAGGGCTCACCCCTCCACTTT.

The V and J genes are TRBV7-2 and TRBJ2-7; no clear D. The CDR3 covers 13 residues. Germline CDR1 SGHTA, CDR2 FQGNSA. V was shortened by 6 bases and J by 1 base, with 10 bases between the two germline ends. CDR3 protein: CASSRQPSYEQYF. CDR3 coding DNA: TGTGCCAGCAGTCGACAACCATCCTACGAGCAGTACTTC.